The clone carrying this T cell receptor (beta chain) has a handful of counts. The antigen remains unidentified. After removal of 1 base from V and 6 bases from J, the junction contained 7 bases not matched to a gene. CDR1 is KGHSH, CDR2 LQKENI, per germline. The CDR3 runs to 16 residues. The sample comes from a study of CD4+ T cells in melanoma. Study-level results: CD8+ T cell, macrophage and B cell function reportedly correlated with neoantigen-specific CD4+ T cells. In melanoma, neoantigen-specific CD4+ T cells reportedly differed in differentiation state.

Sequenced by immunoSEQ multiplex PCR; TCRdb stores in-frame clones only, minus some. In the table there are thousands of clones, about 70% of which are singletons. The specimen was cells from a culture (not recorded whether cultured in vitro). The genes are TRBV18 and TRBJ2-1; TRBD2 matches at 9 bases. This clonotype was obtained from a human donor with melanoma. CDR3 region: CASSPLSSGNGNEQFF. CDR3 bases: TGTGCCAGCTCACCACTATCTAGCGGGAACGGCAATGAGCAGTTCTTC.